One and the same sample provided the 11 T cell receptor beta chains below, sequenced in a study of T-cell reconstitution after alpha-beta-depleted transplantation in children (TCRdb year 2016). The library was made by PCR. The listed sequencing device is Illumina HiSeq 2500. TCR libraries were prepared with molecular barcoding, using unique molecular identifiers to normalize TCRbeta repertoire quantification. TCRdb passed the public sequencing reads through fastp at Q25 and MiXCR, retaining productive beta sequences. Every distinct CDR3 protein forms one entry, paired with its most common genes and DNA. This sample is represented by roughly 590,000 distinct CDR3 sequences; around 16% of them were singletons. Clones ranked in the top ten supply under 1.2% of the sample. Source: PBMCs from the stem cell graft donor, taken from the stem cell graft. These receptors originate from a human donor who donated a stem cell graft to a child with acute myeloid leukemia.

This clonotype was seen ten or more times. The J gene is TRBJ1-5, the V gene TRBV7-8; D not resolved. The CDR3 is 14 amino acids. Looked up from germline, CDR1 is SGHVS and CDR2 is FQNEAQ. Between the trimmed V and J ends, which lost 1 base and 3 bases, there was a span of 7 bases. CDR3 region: CASSLVGINQPQHF. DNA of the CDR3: TGTGCCAGCAGCTTAGTAGGGATCAATCAGCCCCAGCATTTT.

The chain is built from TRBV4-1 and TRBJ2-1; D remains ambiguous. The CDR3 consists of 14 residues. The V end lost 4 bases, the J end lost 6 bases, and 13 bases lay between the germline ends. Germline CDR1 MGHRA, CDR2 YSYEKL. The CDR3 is CASSPLGRTNEQFF. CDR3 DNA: TGCGCCAGCAGCCCCCTTGGACGTACCAATGAGCAGTTCTTC.

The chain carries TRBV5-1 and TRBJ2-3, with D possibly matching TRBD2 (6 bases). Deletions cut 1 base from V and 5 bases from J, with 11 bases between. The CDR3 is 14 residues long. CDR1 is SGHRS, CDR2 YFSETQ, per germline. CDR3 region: CASSLWAEGDTQYF. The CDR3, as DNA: TGCGCCAGCAGCTTGTGGGCGGAGGGAGATACGCAGTATTTT.

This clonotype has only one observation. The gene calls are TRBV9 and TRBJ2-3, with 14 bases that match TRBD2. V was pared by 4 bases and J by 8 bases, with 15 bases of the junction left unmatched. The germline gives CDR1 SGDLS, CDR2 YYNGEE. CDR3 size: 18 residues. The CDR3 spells CASSPGLAGGRRGGTQYF. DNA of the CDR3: TGTGCCAGCAGCCCCGGACTAGCGGGGGGCCGGAGGGGAGGTACGCAGTATTTT.

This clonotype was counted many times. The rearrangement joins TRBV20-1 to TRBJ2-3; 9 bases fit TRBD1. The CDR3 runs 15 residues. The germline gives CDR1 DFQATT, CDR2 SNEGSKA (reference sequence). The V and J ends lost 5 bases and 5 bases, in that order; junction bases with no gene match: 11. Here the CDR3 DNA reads TGCAGTGCTCTGCTTCGGACAGGGGCCGGAGATACGCAGTATTTT. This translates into CSALLRTGAGDTQYF.

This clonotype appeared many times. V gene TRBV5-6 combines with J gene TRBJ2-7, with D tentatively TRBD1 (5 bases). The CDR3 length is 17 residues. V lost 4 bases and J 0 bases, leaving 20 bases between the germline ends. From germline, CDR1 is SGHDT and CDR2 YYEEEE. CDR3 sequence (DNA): TGTGCCAGCAGCGGGTATCGAGTAGGGGTAAGCTCCTACGAGCAGTACTTC. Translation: CASSGYRVGVSSYEQYF.

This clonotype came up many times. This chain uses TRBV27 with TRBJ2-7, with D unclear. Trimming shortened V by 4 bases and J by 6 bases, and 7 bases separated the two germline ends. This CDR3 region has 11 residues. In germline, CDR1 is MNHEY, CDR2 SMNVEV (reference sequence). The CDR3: CASSSLSEQYF. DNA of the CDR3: TGTGCCAGCAGTTCCCTTAGCGAGCAGTACTTC.

CDR3: CSGTSLPNEKLFF. Written as DNA, the CDR3 is TGCAGCGGCACCAGTCTCCCTAATGAAAAACTGTTTTTT. The V gene is TRBV29-1, the J gene TRBJ1-4; D gene ambiguous. Germline loops: CDR1 SQVTM, CDR2 ANQGSEA. This CDR3 contains 13 residues. Deletions cut 7 bases from V and 3 bases from J, with 12 bases between.

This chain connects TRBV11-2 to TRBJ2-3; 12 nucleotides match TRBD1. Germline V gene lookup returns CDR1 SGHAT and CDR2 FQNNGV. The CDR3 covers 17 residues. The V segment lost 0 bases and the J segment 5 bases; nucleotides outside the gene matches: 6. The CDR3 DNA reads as TGTGCCAGCAGCTTAGAGTTCGGGACAGGGGGCTTAGATACGCAGTATTTT. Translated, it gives CASSLEFGTGGLDTQYF.

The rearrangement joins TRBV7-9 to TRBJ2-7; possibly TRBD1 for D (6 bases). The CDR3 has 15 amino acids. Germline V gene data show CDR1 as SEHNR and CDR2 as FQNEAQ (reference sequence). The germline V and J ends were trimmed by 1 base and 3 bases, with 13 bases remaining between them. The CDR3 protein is CASSLEQGRVYEQYF. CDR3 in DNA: TGTGCCAGCAGCTTAGAACAGGGTCGAGTCTACGAGCAGTACTTC.

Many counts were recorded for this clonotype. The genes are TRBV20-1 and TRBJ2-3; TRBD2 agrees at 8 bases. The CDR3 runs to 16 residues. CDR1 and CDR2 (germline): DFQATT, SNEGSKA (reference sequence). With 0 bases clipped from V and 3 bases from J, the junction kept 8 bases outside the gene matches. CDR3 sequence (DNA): TGCAGTGCTAGAGATCGGGAGGGGGGGGAGACAGATACGCAGTATTTT. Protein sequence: CSARDREGGETDTQYF.